This TCR beta chain stems from a study of blood T cell repertoires in COVID-19. Study summary: Whether acute or convalescent, the COVID-19 samples came from the United States, Italy and Spain. PBMCs, B-cell-depleted T cells, or T cells provided the cDNA or gDNA that made up the material.

In the original analysis: Quantification of nucleated cells was approximated via reference gene primer amplification. Measured with immunoSEQ multiplex PCR; TCRdb has only the in-frame clones, and not every one. From that table come the V and J calls and clone size; the DNA was used to work out D and trimming. This table has 150,000 or so clones, 84% appearing once. Germline V lookup: CDR1 SGDLS, CDR2 YYNGEE. Trimming removed 3 bases from V and 0 bases from J, with 4 bases in between. The CDR3 runs 12 residues. The TCR was taken from a woman aged 60-75 years with acute or convalescent COVID-19. The chain combines TRBV9 with TRBJ2-7; D not resolved. The source material was peripheral blood. In nucleotides, the CDR3 is TGTGCCAGCAGCGGTAGCTCCTACGAGCAGTACTTC. This translates into CASSGSSYEQYF. Drawing the rest from reference TRBV9 and TRBJ2-7, the complete variable domain is DSGVTQTPKHLITATGQRVTLRCSPRSGDLSVYWYQQSLDQGLQFLIQYYNGEERAKGNILERFSAQQFPDLHSELNLSSLELGDSALYFCASSGSSYEQYFGPGTRLTVT.